These 21 T cell receptor beta chains came from one sample sequenced in a study of T cell repertoires in cytomegalovirus infection. A single record per CDR3 protein comes from TCRdb applying MiXCR to the reads. The profile shows 500,000 to 600,000 distinct CDR3 sequences, approximately 15% of them singletons. Material: CD8+ T cells from PBMCs. The receptor source for this set is a human donor in good health (CMV status not recorded). Some clones in this sample may be carry-over from other donors' samples.

This chain uses TRBV2 with TRBJ2-1, with 14 bases matching TRBD2. V lost 3 bases to trimming and J lost 0 bases; unmatched junction nucleotides: 4. The CDR3 sequence is 18 residues long. Per germline, CDR1 SNHLY and CDR2 FYNNEI. CDR3 DNA sequence: TGTGCCAGCAGTGACCCCGGGACTAGCGGGGGCTCCTACAATGAGCAGTTCTTC. Its translation is CASSDPGTSGGSYNEQFF.

This clonotype was detected many times. The chain uses TRBV7-9 and TRBJ2-3; possible D gene TRBD2, 5 bases. The ends were cut back, 10 bases at V and 2 bases at J, with 13 bases in the middle. Germline loops: CDR1 SEHNR, CDR2 FQNEAQ (reference sequence). The CDR3 is 13 amino acids. CDR3 protein: CANAGKTTDTQYF. Here the CDR3 DNA reads TGTGCCAACGCCGGGAAAACCACAGATACGCAGTATTTT.

This chain links TRBV10-1 with TRBJ2-3; 7 bases match TRBD2. This CDR3 region has 16 residues. Looked up from germline, CDR1 is WNHNN and CDR2 is SYGVQD (reference sequence). Unmatched junction bases numbered 7, after V lost 3 bases and J lost 1 base. The CDR3 region is CASSDLLAIGTDTQYF. CDR3 nucleotides: TGCGCCAGCAGTGACCTACTAGCGATCGGCACAGATACGCAGTATTTT.

This sequence joins TRBV5-6 and TRBJ1-4, with 10 bases matching TRBD1. CDR1 and CDR2 (germline): SGHDT, YYEEEE. Unmatched junction bases numbered 3, after V lost 5 bases and J lost 2 bases. The CDR3 runs to 15 residues. In DNA form, the CDR3 reads TGTGCCAGCAGGACAGGGGGCCTGACTAATGAAAAACTGTTTTTT. It specifies CASRTGGLTNEKLFF.

The V and J genes are TRBV5-1 and TRBJ2-7; 14 nucleotides agree with TRBD2. V gave up 4 bases and J gave up 0 bases; unmatched junction bases: 6. The V gene's germline CDR1 is SGHRS and CDR2 YFSETQ. The CDR3 runs to 17 residues. CDR3 sequence: CASSHGLAGGPSYEQYF. CDR3 nucleotide sequence: TGCGCCAGCAGCCATGGACTAGCGGGGGGCCCCTCCTACGAGCAGTACTTC.

Only a few counts were recorded for this clonotype. This rearrangement joins TRBV25-1 to TRBJ2-2; unclear D gene. The CDR3 is 13 residues long. The germline V gene encodes CDR1 MGHDK and CDR2 SYGVNS. The V and J ends lost 7 bases and 5 bases respectively, with 11 bases between them. CDR3 DNA sequence: TGTGCCAGCACCCCCTGGGGTACCGGGGAGCTGTTTTTT. Translation gives CASTPWGTGELFF. Full variable domain (remainder filled in from reference TRBV25-1 and TRBJ2-2): EADIYQTPRYLVIGTGKKITLECSQTMGHDKMYWYQQDPGMELHLIHYSYGVNSTEKGDLSSESTVSRIRTEHFPLTLESARPSHTSQYLCASTPWGTGELFFGEGSRLTVL.

The CDR3 loop is CSARDLVGTGEAFF. The CDR3, as DNA: TGCAGTGCTAGAGATTTGGTAGGGACAGGTGAAGCTTTCTTT. This chain uses TRBV20-1 with TRBJ1-1, with TRBD1 matching 8 bases. The CDR3 totals 14 residues. V dropped 0 bases and J dropped 7; count of bases not matched to a gene: 7. Germline V gene data show CDR1 as DFQATT and CDR2 as SNEGSKA (reference sequence).

V gene TRBV6-7 combines with J gene TRBJ1-5; TRBD1 is a possible D gene (5 bases). TRBV6-7 is reported as an ORF; its role is uncertain. The CDR3 runs to 16 residues. V was shortened by 2 bases and J by 0 bases, with 11 bases between the two germline ends. This chain's CDR3 is CASSYKGAGSNQPQHF. CDR3 nucleotide sequence: TGTGCCAGCAGTTACAAAGGGGCAGGTAGCAATCAGCCCCAGCATTTT.

As concerns this clonotype: It may be a read error: a sequence one base away is much more abundant. V usage is TRBV10-2 and J usage is TRBJ1-2; D is ambiguous. The CDR3 has 14 amino acids. The germline gives CDR1 WSHSY, CDR2 SAAADI. The V gene lost 5 bases and the J gene lost 2 bases, with 12 bases spanning the gap. The CDR3 DNA sequence: TGCGCCAGCAGTAAGTGGGGAGGGAACTATGGCTACACCTTC. Amino acids: CASSKWGGNYGYTF.

This clonotype was found a few times. The chain carries TRBV2 and TRBJ2-1; D possibly corresponds to TRBD1 (6 bases). Germline assignment: CDR1 SNHLY and CDR2 FYNNEI. V lost 7 bases and J lost 6, with 22 bases in between. CDR3 length equals 16 residues. DNA of the CDR3: TGTGCCAGCACCGTACAGGGCCAGGGCCTTTTCAATGAGCAGTTCTTC. Its translation: CASTVQGQGLFNEQFF. The entire variable domain, with the rest obtained from reference TRBV2 and TRBJ2-1, is as follows: EPEVTQTPSHQVTQMGQEVILRCVPISNHLYFYWYRQILGQKVEFLVSFYNNEISEKSEIFDDQFSVERPDGSNFTLKIRSTKLEDSAMYFCASTVQGQGLFNEQFFGPGTRLTVL.

Points on this clonotype: Given a much more abundant clone one base away, this may be a read error. This is likely a read error, given that the CDR3 carries no conserved phenylalanine or tryptophan at its end. The rearrangement links TRBV7-9 to TRBJ2-6; D gene ambiguous. Germline V gene sequence: CDR1 SEHNR, CDR2 FQNEAQ (reference sequence). The germline V and J ends were trimmed by 2 bases and 1 base, with 12 bases remaining between them. The CDR3 has 17 residues. This CDR3 is CASSLLQPISGANVLTL. CDR3 bases: TGTGCCAGCAGCTTATTACAGCCTATATCTGGGGCCAACGTCCTGACTTTA.

In DNA form, the CDR3 reads TGTGCCAGCGGCCATTTCGGGTACGAGCAGTACTTC. Its protein is CASGHFGYEQYF. The V and J genes are TRBV5-8 and TRBJ2-7; D gene ambiguous. With 7 bases removed from V and 4 bases from J, the gap between germline ends came to 12 bases. Per germline, CDR1 SGHTS and CDR2 YDEGEE. CDR3 size: 12 residues.

The chain is built from TRBV5-1 and TRBJ1-4, with 8 nucleotides matching TRBD1. V lost 4 bases and J lost 5; bases outside the gene matches: 7. The germline V gene encodes CDR1 SGHRS and CDR2 YFSETQ. CDR3 length: 15 residues. CDR3 sequence: CASSQTGASNEKLFF. Here the CDR3 DNA reads TGCGCCAGCAGCCAGACAGGGGCTTCCAATGAAAAACTGTTTTTT. Filled out from reference TRBV5-1 and TRBJ1-4, the complete variable domain reads KAGVTQTPRYLIKTRGQQVTLSCSPISGHRSVSWYQQTPGQGLQFLFEYFSETQRNKGNFPGRFSGRQFSNSRSEMNVSTLELGDSALYLCASSQTGASNEKLFFGSGTQLSVL.

This clonotype has a handful of counts. The rearrangement links TRBV9 to TRBJ1-2; 7 bases are shared with TRBD1. The CDR3 has 13 amino acids. Trimming cost V 6 bases and J 2 bases; bases outside gene matches: 4. Germline V gene sequence: CDR1 SGDLS, CDR2 YYNGEE. The CDR3 reads CASNTGVNYGYTF. For the CDR3, the DNA is TGTGCCAGCAACACAGGGGTAAACTATGGCTACACCTTC.

At least ten counts were recorded for this clonotype. The genes are TRBV7-6 and TRBJ2-7; perhaps TRBD1 as D (6 bases). This CDR3 region has 14 residues. V dropped 5 bases and J dropped 7 bases, with 18 bases sitting between them. Germline CDR1 SGHVS, CDR2 FNYEAQ. The CDR3 DNA follows: TGTGCCAGCAGCCAAGGGGGTCTCCCTGTTGAGCAGTACTTC. This encodes CASSQGGLPVEQYF.

This clonotype was counted between two and nine times. The chain has TRBV5-1 and TRBJ2-7, with a weak D call TRBD2 (6 bases). Between the trimmed V and J ends, which lost 0 bases and 3 bases, there was a span of 16 bases. CDR3 length: 16 residues. Germline CDR1 reads SGHRS; CDR2 reads YFSETQ. The CDR3, as DNA: TGCGCCAGCAGCTTGGCTTCGGGGCAGGGAGGCTACGAGCAGTACTTC. Translated: CASSLASGQGGYEQYF. The full variable domain, in which reference TRBV5-1 and TRBJ2-7 provide the parts outside the CDR3, is KAGVTQTPRYLIKTRGQQVTLSCSPISGHRSVSWYQQTPGQGLQFLFEYFSETQRNKGNFPGRFSGRQFSNSRSEMNVSTLELGDSALYLCASSLASGQGGYEQYFGPGTRLTVT.

The chain is built from TRBV6-5 and TRBJ2-7; possible D gene TRBD2, 6 bases. The CDR3 has 13 amino acids. Trimming removed 6 bases from V and 7 bases from J, with 16 bases in between. Germline lookup yields CDR1 MNHEY and CDR2 SVGAGI. In nucleotides, the CDR3 is TGTGCCAGCAGGCTGCGGGGCGAATGGGAGCAGTACTTC. Amino acid sequence: CASRLRGEWEQYF.

A word on this clonotype: This may stem from a read error, because a much larger clone lies one nucleotide away. The CDR3 ends on some other residue instead of the conserved phenylalanine or tryptophan, so this is likely a read error. This chain connects TRBV28 to TRBJ2-1; D is possibly TRBD2 (7 bases). Germline-derived CDR1 and CDR2 are MDHEN and SYDVKM. Between the trimmed V and J ends, which lost 2 bases and 2 bases, there was a span of 16 bases. This CDR3 is built from 17 residues. The CDR3 protein is CASSLRGIGTTYNEQFL. The CDR3 DNA sequence: TGTGCCAGCAGTTTAAGGGGGATAGGGACTACCTACAATGAGCAGTTCTTA.

This clonotype was recorded at least ten times. The chain is built from TRBV7-9 and TRBJ2-5; maybe TRBD2 (6 bases). V was clipped by 3 bases and J by 1 base, with 18 bases between them. CDR1 SEHNR and CDR2 FQNEAQ come from the germline V gene (reference sequence). The CDR3 is 17 residues long. In DNA, the CDR3 is TGTGCCAGCAGCTTTCCGGCAGGAGGGTTGGCCCAAGAGACCCAGTACTTC. Protein: CASSFPAGGLAQETQYF.

This clonotype was found a few times. The chain carries TRBV7-3 and TRBJ2-5, with TRBD1 matching over 8 bases. Germline trimming cut 4 bases from V and 5 bases from J; bases unmatched to any gene: 9. This CDR3 is built from 15 residues. Germline loops: CDR1 SGHTA, CDR2 FQGTGA. In DNA, the CDR3 is TGTGCCAGCAGCTCAGGAGGACAGGGCATTGAGACCCAGTACTTC. This gives the protein CASSSGGQGIETQYF.

The table lists this clonotype with many counts. The chain employs TRBV7-2 and TRBJ2-1; D ambiguous. From germline, CDR1 is SGHTA and CDR2 FQGNSA. V lost 3 bases, J lost 8 bases, and 8 bases lay in between. There are 12 residues in the CDR3. Written as DNA, the CDR3 is TGTGCCAGCAGCTTTGCAGCTTATGAGCAGTTCTTC. This gives the protein CASSFAAYEQFF.